This T cell receptor beta chain is drawn from a study of blood T cells in healthy people across ages. For the second PCR, which ran for roughly 7 to 11 cycles, a sample-barcoded 5' primer and a J-beta primer mix were used. CDR3-containing paired-end reads numbered at least 2.5 million in each sample. TCRdb fed the 5' RACE reads into MiXCR, producing one record per CDR3 protein. The sample shows approximately 800,000 distinct CDR3 sequences, 20% to 30% of them seen only once. Germline CDR1 reads LNHDA; CDR2 reads SQIVND (reference sequence). Trimming removed 7 bases from V and 9 bases from J, with 15 bases in between. The CDR3 is 12 residues long. These data were also reused for a study on T cells of mothers and their children.

The sample comprised blood. The J gene is TRBJ2-5, the V gene TRBV19, with D tentatively TRBD1 (6 bases). The receptor's source is a boy aged 5 to 17 in good health. CDR3 coding DNA: TGTGCCAGTATGGGGGCACTAGAACCCCAGTACTTC. Translation: CASMGALEPQYF.